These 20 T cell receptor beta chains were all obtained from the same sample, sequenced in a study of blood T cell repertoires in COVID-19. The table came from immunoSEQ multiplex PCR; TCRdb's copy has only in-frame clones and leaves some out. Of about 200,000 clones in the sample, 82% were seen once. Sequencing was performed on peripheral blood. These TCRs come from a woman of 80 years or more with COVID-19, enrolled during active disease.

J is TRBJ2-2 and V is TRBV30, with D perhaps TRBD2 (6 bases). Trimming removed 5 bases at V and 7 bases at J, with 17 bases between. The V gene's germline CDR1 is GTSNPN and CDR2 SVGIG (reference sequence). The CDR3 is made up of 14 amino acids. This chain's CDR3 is CAWGSGREVGELFF. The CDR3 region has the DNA TGTGCCTGGGGAAGCGGGCGCGAAGTCGGGGAGCTGTTTTTT.

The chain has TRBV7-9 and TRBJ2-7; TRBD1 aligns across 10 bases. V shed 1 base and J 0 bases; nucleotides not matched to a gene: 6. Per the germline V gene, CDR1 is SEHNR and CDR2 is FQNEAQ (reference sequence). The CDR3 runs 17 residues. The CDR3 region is CASSLGTGGPISYEQYF. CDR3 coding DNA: TGTGCCAGCAGCTTAGGGACAGGGGGTCCAATCTCCTACGAGCAGTACTTC. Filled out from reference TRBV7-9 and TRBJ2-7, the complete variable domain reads DTGVSQNPRHKITKRGQNVTFRCDPISEHNRLYWYRQTLGQGPEFLTYFQNEAQLEKSRLLSDRFSAERPKGSFSTLEIQRTEQGDSAMYLCASSLGTGGPISYEQYFGPGTRLTVT.

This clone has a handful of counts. CDR3 residues: CASSPDTGQFF. The CDR3 bases are TGTGCCAGCAGCCCGGATACGGGGCAGTTCTTC. The V and J genes are TRBV7-2 and TRBJ2-1; D unresolved. The CDR3 has 11 residues. The germline gives CDR1 SGHTA, CDR2 FQGNSA. Between the trimmed V and J ends, which lost 5 bases and 12 bases, there was a span of 11 bases.

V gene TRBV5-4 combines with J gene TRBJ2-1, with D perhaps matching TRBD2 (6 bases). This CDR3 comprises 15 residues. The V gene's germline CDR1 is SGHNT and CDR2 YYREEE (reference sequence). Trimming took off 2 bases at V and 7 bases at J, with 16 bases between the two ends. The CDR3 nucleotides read TGTGCCAGCAGCTTACAGCGGCCCCGGGAGAATGAGCAGTTCTTC. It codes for CASSLQRPRENEQFF.

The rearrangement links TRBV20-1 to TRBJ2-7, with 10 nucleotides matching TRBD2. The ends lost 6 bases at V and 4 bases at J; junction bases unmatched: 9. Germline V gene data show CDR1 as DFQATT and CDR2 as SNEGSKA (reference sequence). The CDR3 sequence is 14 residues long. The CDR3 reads CSASSSGGTYEQYF. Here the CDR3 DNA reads TGCAGTGCAAGTAGTAGCGGGGGGACGTACGAGCAGTACTTC.

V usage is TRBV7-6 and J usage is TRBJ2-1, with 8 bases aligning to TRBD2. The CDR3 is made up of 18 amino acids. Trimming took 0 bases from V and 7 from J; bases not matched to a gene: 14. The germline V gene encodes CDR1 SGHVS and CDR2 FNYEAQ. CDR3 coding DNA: TGTGCCAGCAGCTTAGCGCTTACAAGCGGGAGTACTCAGAATGAGCAGTTCTTC. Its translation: CASSLALTSGSTQNEQFF. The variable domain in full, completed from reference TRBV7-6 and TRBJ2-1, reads GAGVSQSPRYKVTKRGQDVALRCDPISGHVSLYWYRQALGQGPEFLTYFNYEAQQDKSGLPNDRFSAERPEGSISTLTIQRTEQRDSAMYRCASSLALTSGSTQNEQFFGPGTRLTVL.

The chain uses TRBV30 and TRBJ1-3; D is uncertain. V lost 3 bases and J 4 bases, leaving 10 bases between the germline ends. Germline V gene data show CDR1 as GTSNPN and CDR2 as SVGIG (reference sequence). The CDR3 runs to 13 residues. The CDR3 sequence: CAWSSQAGNTIYF. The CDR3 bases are TGTGCCTGGAGCTCCCAAGCCGGAAACACCATATATTTT.

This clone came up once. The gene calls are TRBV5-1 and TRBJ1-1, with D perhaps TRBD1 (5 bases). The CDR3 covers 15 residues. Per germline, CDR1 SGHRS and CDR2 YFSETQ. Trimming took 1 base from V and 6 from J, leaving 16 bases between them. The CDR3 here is CASSLFVGREAEAFF. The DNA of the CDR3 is TGCGCCAGCAGCTTGTTCGTGGGCAGGGAGGCTGAAGCTTTCTTT.

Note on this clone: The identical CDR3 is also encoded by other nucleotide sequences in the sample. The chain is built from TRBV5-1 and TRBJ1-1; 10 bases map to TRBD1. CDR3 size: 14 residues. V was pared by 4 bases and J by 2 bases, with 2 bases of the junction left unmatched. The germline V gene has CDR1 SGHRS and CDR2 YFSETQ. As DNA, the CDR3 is TGCGCCAGCAGCCGACAGGGGGCCAACACTGAAGCTTTCTTT. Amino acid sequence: CASSRQGANTEAFF. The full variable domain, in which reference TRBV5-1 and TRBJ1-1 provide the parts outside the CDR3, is KAGVTQTPRYLIKTRGQQVTLSCSPISGHRSVSWYQQTPGQGLQFLFEYFSETQRNKGNFPGRFSGRQFSNSRSEMNVSTLELGDSALYLCASSRQGANTEAFFGQGTRLTVV.

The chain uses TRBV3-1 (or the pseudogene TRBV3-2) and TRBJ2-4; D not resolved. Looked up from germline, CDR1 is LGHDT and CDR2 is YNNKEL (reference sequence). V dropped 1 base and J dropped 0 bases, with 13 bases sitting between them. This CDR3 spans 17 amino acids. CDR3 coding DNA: TGTGCCAGCAGCCAAGGCCACTCGAGGTTAGCCAAAAACATTCAGTACTTC. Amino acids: CASSQGHSRLAKNIQYF.

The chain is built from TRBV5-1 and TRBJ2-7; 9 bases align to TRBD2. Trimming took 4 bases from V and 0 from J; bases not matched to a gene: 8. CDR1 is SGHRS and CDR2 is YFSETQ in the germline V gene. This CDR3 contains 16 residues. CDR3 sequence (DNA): TGCGCCAGCAGCCCCGATCTAGCGGGGCCCTCCTACGAGCAGTACTTC. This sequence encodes CASSPDLAGPSYEQYF.

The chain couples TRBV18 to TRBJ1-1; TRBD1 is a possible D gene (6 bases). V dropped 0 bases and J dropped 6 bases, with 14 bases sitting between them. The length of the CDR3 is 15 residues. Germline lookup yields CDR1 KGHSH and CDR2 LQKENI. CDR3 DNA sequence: TGTGCCAGCTCACCACCGCCACAGGGCCGCGCTGAAGCTTTCTTT. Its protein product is CASSPPPQGRAEAFF.

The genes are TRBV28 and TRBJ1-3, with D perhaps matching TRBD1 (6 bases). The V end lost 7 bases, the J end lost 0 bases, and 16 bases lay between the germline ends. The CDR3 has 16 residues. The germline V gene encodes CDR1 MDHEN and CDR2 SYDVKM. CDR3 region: CASTSPGQYSGNTIYF. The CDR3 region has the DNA TGTGCCAGCACTTCACCCGGACAGTACTCTGGAAACACCATATATTTT.

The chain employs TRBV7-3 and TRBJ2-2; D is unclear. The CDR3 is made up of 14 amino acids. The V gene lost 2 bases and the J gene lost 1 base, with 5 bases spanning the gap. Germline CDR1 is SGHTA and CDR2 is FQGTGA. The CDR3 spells CASSLVGNTGELFF. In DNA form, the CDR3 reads TGTGCCAGCAGCTTAGTCGGGAACACCGGGGAGCTGTTTTTT. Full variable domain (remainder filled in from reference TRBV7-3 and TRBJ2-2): GAGVSQTPSNKVTEKGKYVELRCDPISGHTALYWYRQSLGQGPEFLIYFQGTGAADDSGLPNDRFFAVRPEGSVSTLKIQRTERGDSAVYLCASSLVGNTGELFFGEGSRLTVL.

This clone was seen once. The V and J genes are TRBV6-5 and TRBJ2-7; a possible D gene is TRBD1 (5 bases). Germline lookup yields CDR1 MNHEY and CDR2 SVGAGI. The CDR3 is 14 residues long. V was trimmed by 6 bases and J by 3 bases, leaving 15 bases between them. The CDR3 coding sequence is TGTGCCAGCAGCTTAGACAGAGCGAACTACGAGCAGTACTTC. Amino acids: CASSLDRANYEQYF.

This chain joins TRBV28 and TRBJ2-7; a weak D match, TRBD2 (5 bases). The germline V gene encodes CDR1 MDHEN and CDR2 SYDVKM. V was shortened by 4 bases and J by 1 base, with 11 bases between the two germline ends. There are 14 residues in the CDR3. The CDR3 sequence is CASSSLGVSYEQYF. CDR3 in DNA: TGTGCCAGCAGTTCCCTCGGGGTGTCCTACGAGCAGTACTTC.

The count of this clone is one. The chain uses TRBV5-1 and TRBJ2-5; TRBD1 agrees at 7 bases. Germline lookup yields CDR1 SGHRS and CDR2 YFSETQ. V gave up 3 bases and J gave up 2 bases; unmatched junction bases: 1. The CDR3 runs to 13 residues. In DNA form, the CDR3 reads TGCGCCAGCAGCTCACAGGGGCAAGAGACCCAGTACTTC. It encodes CASSSQGQETQYF.

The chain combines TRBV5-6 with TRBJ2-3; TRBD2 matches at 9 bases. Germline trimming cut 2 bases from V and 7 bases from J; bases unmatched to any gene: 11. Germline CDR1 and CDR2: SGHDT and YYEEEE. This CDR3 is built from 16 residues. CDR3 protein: CASSFLAGVRGNTQYF. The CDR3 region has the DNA TGTGCCAGCAGCTTTTTAGCGGGAGTAAGGGGAAATACGCAGTATTTT.

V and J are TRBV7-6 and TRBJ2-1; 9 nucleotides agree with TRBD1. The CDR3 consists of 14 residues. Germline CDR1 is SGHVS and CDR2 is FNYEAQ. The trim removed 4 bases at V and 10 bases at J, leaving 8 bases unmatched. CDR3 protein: CASSSPGQGGEQFF. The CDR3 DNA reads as TGTGCCAGCAGCTCTCCGGGACAGGGAGGCGAGCAGTTCTTC. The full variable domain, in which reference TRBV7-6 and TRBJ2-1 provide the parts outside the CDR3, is GAGVSQSPRYKVTKRGQDVALRCDPISGHVSLYWYRQALGQGPEFLTYFNYEAQQDKSGLPNDRFSAERPEGSISTLTIQRTEQRDSAMYRCASSSPGQGGEQFFGPGTRLTVL.

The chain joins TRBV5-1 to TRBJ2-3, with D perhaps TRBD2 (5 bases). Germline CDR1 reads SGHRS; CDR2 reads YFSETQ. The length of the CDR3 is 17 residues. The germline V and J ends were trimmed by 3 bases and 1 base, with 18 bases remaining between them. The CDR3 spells CASSYSSSTRGTDTQYF. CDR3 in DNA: TGCGCCAGCAGCTATTCCTCTTCAACTAGAGGCACAGATACGCAGTATTTT.